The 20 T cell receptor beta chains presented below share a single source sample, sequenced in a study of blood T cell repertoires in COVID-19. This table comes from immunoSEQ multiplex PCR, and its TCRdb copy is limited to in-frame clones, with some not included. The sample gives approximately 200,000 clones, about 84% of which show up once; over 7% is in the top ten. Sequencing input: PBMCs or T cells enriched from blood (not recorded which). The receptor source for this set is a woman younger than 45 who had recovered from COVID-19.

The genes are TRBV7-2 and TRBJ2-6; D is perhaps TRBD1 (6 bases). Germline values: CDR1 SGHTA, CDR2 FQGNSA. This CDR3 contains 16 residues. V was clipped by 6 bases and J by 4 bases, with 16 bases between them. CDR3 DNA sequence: TGTGCCAGCAGTATGTACAGGGTATCCGGGGCCAACGTCCTGACTTTC. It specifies CASSMYRVSGANVLTF.

The CDR3, as DNA: TGTGCCAGCAGCATAGCGGGAGGCCCTCCCTCAGGAGAGACCCAGTACTTC. This sequence encodes CASSIAGGPPSGETQYF. The genes are TRBV27 and TRBJ2-5; 10 positions agree with TRBD2. Looked up from germline, CDR1 is MNHEY and CDR2 is SMNVEV (reference sequence). The CDR3 spans 17 residues. The V segment lost 6 bases and the J segment 4 bases; nucleotides outside the gene matches: 14.

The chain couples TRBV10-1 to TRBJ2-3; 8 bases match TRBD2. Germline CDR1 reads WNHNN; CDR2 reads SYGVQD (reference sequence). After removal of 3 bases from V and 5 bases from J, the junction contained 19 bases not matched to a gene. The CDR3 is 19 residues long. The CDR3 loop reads CASSDLQRQKAGVIDTQYF. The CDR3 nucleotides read TGCGCCAGCAGTGACCTTCAACGTCAGAAAGCGGGAGTGATAGATACGCAGTATTTT.

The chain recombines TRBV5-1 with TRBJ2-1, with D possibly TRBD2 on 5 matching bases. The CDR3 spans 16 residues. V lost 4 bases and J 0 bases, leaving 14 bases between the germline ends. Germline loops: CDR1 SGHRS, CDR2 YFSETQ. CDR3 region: CASSPEVGSSYNEQFF. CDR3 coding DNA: TGCGCCAGCAGCCCCGAAGTGGGGAGCTCCTACAATGAGCAGTTCTTC.

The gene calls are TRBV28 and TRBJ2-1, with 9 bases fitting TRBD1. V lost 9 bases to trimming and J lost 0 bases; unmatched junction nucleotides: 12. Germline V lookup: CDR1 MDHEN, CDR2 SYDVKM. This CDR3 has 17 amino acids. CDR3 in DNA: TGTGCCAGTACGGGACAGGGAAGGTCGAGCTCCTACAATGAGCAGTTCTTC. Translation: CASTGQGRSSSYNEQFF. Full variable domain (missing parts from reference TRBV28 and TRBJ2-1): DVKVTQSSRYLVKRTGEKVFLECVQDMDHENMFWYRQDPGLGLRLIYFSYDVKMKEKGDIPEGYSVSREKKERFSLILESASTNQTSMYLCASTGQGRSSSYNEQFFGPGTRLTVL.

CDR3: CASSKPDRTYEQYF. Here the CDR3 DNA reads TGTGCCAGCAGCAAACCCGACAGGACCTACGAGCAGTACTTC. This chain joins TRBV28 and TRBJ2-7; D may be TRBD1 (6 bases). The CDR3 length is 14 residues. The germline V gene encodes CDR1 MDHEN and CDR2 SYDVKM. Trimming shortened V by 6 bases and J by 2 bases, and 14 bases separated the two germline ends.

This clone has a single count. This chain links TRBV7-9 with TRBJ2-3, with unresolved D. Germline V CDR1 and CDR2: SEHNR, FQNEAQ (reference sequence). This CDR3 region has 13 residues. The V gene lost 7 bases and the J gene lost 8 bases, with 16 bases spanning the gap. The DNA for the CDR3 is TGTGCCAGCACCCCTCCTAGGATGAGTACGCAGTATTTT. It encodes CASTPPRMSTQYF. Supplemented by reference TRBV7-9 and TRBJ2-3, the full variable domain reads DTGVSQNPRHKITKRGQNVTFRCDPISEHNRLYWYRQTLGQGPEFLTYFQNEAQLEKSRLLSDRFSAERPKGSFSTLEIQRTEQGDSAMYLCASTPPRMSTQYFGPGTRLTVL.

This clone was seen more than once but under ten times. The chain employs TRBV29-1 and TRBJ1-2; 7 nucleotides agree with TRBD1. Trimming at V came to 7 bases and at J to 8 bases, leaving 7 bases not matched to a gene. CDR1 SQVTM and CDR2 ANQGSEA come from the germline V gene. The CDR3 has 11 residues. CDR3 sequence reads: CSARGEGGYTF. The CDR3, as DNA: TGCAGCGCCAGGGGGGAAGGCGGCTACACCTTC.

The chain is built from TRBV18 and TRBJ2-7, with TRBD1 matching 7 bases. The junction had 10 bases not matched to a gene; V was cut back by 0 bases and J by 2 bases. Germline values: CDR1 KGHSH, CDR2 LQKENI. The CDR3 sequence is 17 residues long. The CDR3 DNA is TGTGCCAGCTCACCACCCTCGGGATGGCAGGGGGCCTACGAGCAGTACTTC. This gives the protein CASSPPSGWQGAYEQYF.

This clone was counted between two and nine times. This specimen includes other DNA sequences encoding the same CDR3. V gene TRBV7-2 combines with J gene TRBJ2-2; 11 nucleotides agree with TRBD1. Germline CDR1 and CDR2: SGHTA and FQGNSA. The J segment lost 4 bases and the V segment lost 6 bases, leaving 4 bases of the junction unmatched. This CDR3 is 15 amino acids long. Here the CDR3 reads CASSSGTGGTGELFF. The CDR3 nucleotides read TGTGCCAGCAGTAGCGGGACAGGGGGCACCGGGGAGCTGTTTTTT.

This CDR3 reads CASLGLAGNNEQFF. CDR3 in DNA: TGTGCCAGCCTGGGGCTAGCGGGAAACAATGAGCAGTTCTTC. The chain couples TRBV27 to TRBJ2-1; 9 nucleotides align to TRBD2. The V and J ends lost 8 bases and 5 bases, in that order; junction bases with no gene match: 7. Germline CDR1 reads MNHEY; CDR2 reads SMNVEV (reference sequence). This CDR3 region has 14 residues.

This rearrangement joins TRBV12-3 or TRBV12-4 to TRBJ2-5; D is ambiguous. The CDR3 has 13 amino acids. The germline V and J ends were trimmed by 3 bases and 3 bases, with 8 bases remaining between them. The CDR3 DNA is TGTGCCAGCAGTTTCGGCAGCGAAGAGACCCAGTACTTC. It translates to CASSFGSEETQYF.

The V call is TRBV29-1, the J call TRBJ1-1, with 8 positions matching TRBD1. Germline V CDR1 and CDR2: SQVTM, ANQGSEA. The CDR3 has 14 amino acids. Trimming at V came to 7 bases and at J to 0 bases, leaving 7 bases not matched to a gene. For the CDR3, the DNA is TGCAGCGACGGGACAGGCTGGATGAACACTGAAGCTTTCTTT. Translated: CSDGTGWMNTEAFF.

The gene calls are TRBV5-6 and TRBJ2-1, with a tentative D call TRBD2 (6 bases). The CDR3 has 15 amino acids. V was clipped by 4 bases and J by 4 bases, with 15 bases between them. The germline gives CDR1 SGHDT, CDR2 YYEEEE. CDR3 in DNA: TGTGCCAGCAGCGAGGGGACTTCTCCTTACAATGAGCAGTTCTTC. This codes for CASSEGTSPYNEQFF.

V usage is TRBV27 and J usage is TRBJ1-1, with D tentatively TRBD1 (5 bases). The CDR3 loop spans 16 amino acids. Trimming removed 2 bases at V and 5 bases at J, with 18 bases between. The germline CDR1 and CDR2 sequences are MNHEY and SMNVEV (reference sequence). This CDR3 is CASSLGAGLRGTEAFF. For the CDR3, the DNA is TGTGCCAGCAGTTTAGGGGCAGGGTTGCGGGGGACTGAAGCTTTCTTT.

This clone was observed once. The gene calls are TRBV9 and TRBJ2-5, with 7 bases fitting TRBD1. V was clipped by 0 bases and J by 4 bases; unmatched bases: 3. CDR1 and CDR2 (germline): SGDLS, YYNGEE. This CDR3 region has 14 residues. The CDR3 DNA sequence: TGTGCCAGCAGCGTAGGAGGGGGCGGAGAGACCCAGTACTTC. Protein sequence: CASSVGGGGETQYF.

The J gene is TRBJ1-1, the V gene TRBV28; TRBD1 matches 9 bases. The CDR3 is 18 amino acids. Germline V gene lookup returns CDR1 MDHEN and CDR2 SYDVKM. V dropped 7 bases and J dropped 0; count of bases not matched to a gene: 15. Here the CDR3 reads CASKELRDRAFMNTEAFF. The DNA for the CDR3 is TGTGCCAGCAAAGAGCTCCGGGACAGGGCCTTTATGAACACTGAAGCTTTCTTT.

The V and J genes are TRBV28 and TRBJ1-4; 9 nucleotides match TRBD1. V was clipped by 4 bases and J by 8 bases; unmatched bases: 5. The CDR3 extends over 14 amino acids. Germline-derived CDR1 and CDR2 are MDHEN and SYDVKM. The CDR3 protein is CASSSDRGSEKLFF. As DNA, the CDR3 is TGTGCCAGCAGTTCGGACAGGGGTAGCGAAAAACTGTTTTTT.

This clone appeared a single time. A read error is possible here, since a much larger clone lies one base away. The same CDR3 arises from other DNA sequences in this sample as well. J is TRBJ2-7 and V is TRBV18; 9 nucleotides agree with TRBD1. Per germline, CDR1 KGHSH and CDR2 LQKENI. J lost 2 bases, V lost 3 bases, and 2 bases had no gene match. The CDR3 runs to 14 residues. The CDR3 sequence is CASSPGQGAYEQYF. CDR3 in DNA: TGTGCCAGCTCACCGGGACAGGGCGCCTACGAGCAGTACTTC.

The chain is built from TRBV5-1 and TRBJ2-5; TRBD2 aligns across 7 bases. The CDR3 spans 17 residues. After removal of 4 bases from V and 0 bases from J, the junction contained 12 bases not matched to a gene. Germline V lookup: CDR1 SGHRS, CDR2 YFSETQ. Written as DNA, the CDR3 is TGCGCCAGCAGCCTCCTGGTGGGGACTACATACCAAGAGACCCAGTACTTC. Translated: CASSLLVGTTYQETQYF.